What follows describes a single T cell receptor (beta chain). This entry belongs to a study of technical replicates of blood from a few donors. Sequencing used immunoSEQ multiplex PCR; TCRdb keeps in-frame clones, though not all of them. The table records tens of thousands of clones, around 92% of them present only once. The V and J ends lost 4 bases and 7 bases, in that order; junction bases with no gene match: 1. CDR3 size: 12 residues. Germline V gives CDR1 SGHTA, CDR2 FQGNSA. V usage is TRBV7-2 and J usage is TRBJ2-1; TRBD1 aligns across 7 bases. Sequencing used T cells isolated from PBMCs. This receptor was taken from a human donor in good health. Some clones in this sample may be carry-over from other donors' samples. The CDR3 sequence is CASSSTGNEQFF. CDR3 bases: TGTGCCAGCAGCTCGACAGGGAATGAGCAGTTCTTC.